What follows are 24 T cell receptor beta chains derived from one specimen sequenced in a study of T cell repertoires in aging, cancer and after chemotherapy (dated by TCRdb to the late 2010s). The instrument given in TCRdb is Illumina MiSeq. Multiplex touch-down PCR with a mixed TRB-A/B primer pool was used to amplify rearranged TRB sequences covering the V, D and J segments. Using fastp at Q25 and MiXCR, TCRdb reprocessed the public reads and kept productive beta chains. Entries are consolidated by CDR3 protein sequence, retaining the most common genes and DNA. The sample data list some 9,200 distinct CDR3 sequences, and 45% to 70% of these were observed just once. The top ten constitute 20% to 25% of the sample. TCR beta rearrangements were amplified from genomic DNA extracted from peripheral blood rather than from sorted cells or RNA. The sample was blood. The receptors come from a human donor in good health.

This chain joins TRBV6-1 and TRBJ2-1; D gene ambiguous. V shed 5 bases and J shed 9 bases, with 8 bases lying between them. CDR1 is MNHNS and CDR2 is SASEGT in the germline V gene. The CDR3 extends over 11 amino acids. The CDR3 spells CASSYGTEQFF. Here the CDR3 DNA reads TGTGCCAGCAGTTACGGCACTGAGCAGTTCTTC.

V usage is TRBV20-1 and J usage is TRBJ2-3; 7 bases are shared with TRBD2. This CDR3 is 15 amino acids long. V lost 5 bases and J lost 5; bases outside the gene matches: 13. Per germline, CDR1 DFQATT and CDR2 SNEGSKA (reference sequence). CDR3 loop: CSADGGWDRVDTQYF. The CDR3 nucleotides read TGCAGTGCTGACGGGGGGTGGGATCGTGTAGATACGCAGTATTTT.

CDR3 amino acids: CASSPNRGLGDTQYF. CDR3 bases: TGTGCCAGCAGTCCAAATCGGGGGCTGGGAGATACGCAGTATTTT. This sequence joins TRBV27 and TRBJ2-3, with D perhaps given as TRBD1 or TRBD2 (6 bases each). CDR1 and CDR2 from the germline V gene are MNHEY and SMNVEV (reference sequence). Trimming stripped 5 bases from V and 5 bases from J, with 17 bases between. The CDR3 is 15 amino acids.

The chain carries TRBV30 and TRBJ2-7, with 7 nucleotides matching TRBD1. CDR3 length: 13 amino acids. V dropped 3 bases and J dropped 3; count of bases not matched to a gene: 5. Germline V gene data show CDR1 as GTSNPN and CDR2 as SVGIG (reference sequence). CDR3 residues: CAWSQGQDYEQYF. In DNA, the CDR3 is TGTGCCTGGAGCCAAGGACAGGACTACGAGCAGTACTTC. Filled out from reference TRBV30 and TRBJ2-7, the complete variable domain reads SQTIHQWPATLVQPVGSPLSLECTVEGTSNPNLYWYRQAAGRGLQLLFYSVGIGQISSEVPQNLSASRPQDRQFILSSKKLLLSDSGFYLCAWSQGQDYEQYFGPGTRLTVT.

V usage is TRBV19 and J usage is TRBJ1-1; 10 bases fit TRBD1. This CDR3 has 16 amino acids. Germline assignment: CDR1 LNHDA and CDR2 SQIVND (reference sequence). V gave up 5 bases and J gave up 0 bases; unmatched junction bases: 6. The CDR3 sequence: CASSQEGTGVNTEAFF. The DNA of the CDR3 is TGTGCCAGTAGTCAGGAGGGGACAGGGGTGAACACTGAAGCTTTCTTT.

This clonotype was counted between two and nine times. V and J are TRBV24-1 and TRBJ2-1; the D is unclear. The CDR3 spans 12 residues. CDR1 KGHDR and CDR2 SFDVKD come from the germline V gene. V was pared by 4 bases and J by 4 bases, with 4 bases between. Written as DNA, the CDR3 is TGTGCCACCAGTGAAAGATACAATGAGCAGTTCTTC. Amino acids: CATSERYNEQFF.

Judged by abundance, this clonotype is medium-sized (0.01 to 0.1%). This chain connects TRBV29-1 to TRBJ2-5; D is possibly TRBD1 (5 bases). Trimming pared 3 bases from V and 5 bases from J, leaving 10 bases between. Germline assignment: CDR1 SQVTM and CDR2 ANQGSEA. This CDR3 has 12 residues. CDR3: CSVDRAGETQYF. In nucleotides, the CDR3 is TGCAGCGTTGACAGGGCAGGGGAGACCCAGTACTTC.

This clonotype occurred once. The V call is TRBV11-1, the J call TRBJ1-1; TRBD1 agrees at 11 bases. This CDR3 comprises 13 residues. Germline V gives CDR1 SGHAT, CDR2 FQDESV (reference sequence). The V and J ends lost 4 bases and 6 bases, in that order; junction bases with no gene match: 1. CDR3 sequence: CASSSDRGPEAFF. The CDR3 DNA is TGTGCCAGCAGCTCGGACAGGGGGCCTGAAGCTTTCTTT. Filled out from reference TRBV11-1 and TRBJ1-1, the complete variable domain reads EAEVAQSPRYKITEKSQAVAFWCDPISGHATLYWYRQILGQGPELLVQFQDESVVDDSQLPKDRFSAERLKGVDSTLKIQPAELGDSAMYLCASSSDRGPEAFFGQGTRLTVV.

The genes are TRBV6-1 and TRBJ1-1, with a possible D match to TRBD1 (6 bases). Trimming stripped 4 bases from V and 6 bases from J, with 15 bases between. Germline V gives CDR1 MNHNS, CDR2 SASEGT. The CDR3 is 14 amino acids. CDR3 sequence: CASSVRGAKAEAFF. The CDR3 bases are TGTGCCAGCAGTGTACGGGGGGCGAAGGCTGAAGCTTTCTTT.

This clonotype was seen a few times. This chain uses TRBV30 with TRBJ2-6; D remains ambiguous. Germline CDR1 and CDR2: GTSNPN and SVGIG (reference sequence). Trimming took off 0 bases at V and 2 bases at J, with 8 bases between the two ends. This CDR3 comprises 15 residues. CDR3 coding DNA: TGTGCCTGGAGTGTAGGGCAGCCTGGGGCCAACGTCCTGACTTTC. Its protein product is CAWSVGQPGANVLTF.

The chain is built from TRBV6-6 and TRBJ1-5; the D gene is possibly TRBD1 (6 bases). V lost 2 bases and J lost 6, with 17 bases in between. The CDR3 runs to 16 residues. Germline V lookup: CDR1 MNHNY, CDR2 SVGAGI (reference sequence). The CDR3 region is CASSYAPKGVTQPQHF. Here the CDR3 DNA reads TGTGCCAGCAGTTACGCCCCTAAGGGGGTAACTCAGCCCCAGCATTTT.

The V call is TRBV30, the J call TRBJ1-6; no reliable D call. The germline V gene encodes CDR1 GTSNPN and CDR2 SVGIG (reference sequence). The germline V and J ends were trimmed by 4 bases and 17 bases, with 18 bases remaining between them. CDR3 length: 12 amino acids. Here the CDR3 reads CAWTREGPSVHF. The CDR3 coding sequence is TGTGCCTGGACCCGGGAAGGCCCTTCTGTCCACTTT.

The rearrangement links TRBV19 to TRBJ1-3, with D unresolved. CDR3 length: 14 amino acids. CDR1 is LNHDA, CDR2 SQIVND, per germline (reference sequence). V dropped 8 bases and J dropped 0 bases, with 11 bases sitting between them. The CDR3 bases are TGTGCCAGTGCTAGTGGAAACTCTGGAAACACCATATATTTT. This translates into CASASGNSGNTIYF.

The chain's CDR3 is CASSPPRISYEQYF. The CDR3 DNA reads as TGTGCCAGCAGTCCACCAAGGATTTCCTACGAGCAGTACTTC. This chain uses TRBV12-3 or TRBV12-4 with TRBJ2-7; D is unclear. The CDR3 contains 14 residues. V was pared by 5 bases and J by 1 base, with 12 bases between.

The chain couples TRBV19 to TRBJ2-2; the D is unclear. CDR1 and CDR2 from the germline V gene are LNHDA and SQIVND (reference sequence). CDR3 size: 12 residues. Trimming took 8 bases from V and 5 from J, leaving 9 bases between them. The DNA for the CDR3 is TGTGCCAGTCCCTCCTTTACCGGGGAGCTGTTTTTT. Encoded protein: CASPSFTGELFF. The variable domain in full, completed from reference TRBV19 and TRBJ2-2, reads DGGITQSPKYLFRKEGQNVTLSCEQNLNHDAMYWYRQDPGQGLRLIYYSQIVNDFQKGDIAEGYSVSREKKESFPLTVTSAQKNPTAFYLCASPSFTGELFFGEGSRLTVL.

V usage is TRBV27 and J usage is TRBJ2-7; 8 bases map to TRBD1. Losses at the gene ends were 3 bases for V and 4 bases for J; bases not matched to a gene: 5. CDR1 MNHEY and CDR2 SMNVEV come from the germline V gene (reference sequence). CDR3 length: 14 residues. The CDR3 coding sequence is TGTGCCAGCAGTTTCGGGACAGGCCTGTACGAGCAGTACTTC. It codes for CASSFGTGLYEQYF.

This chain connects TRBV18 to TRBJ1-1; no reliable D call. The V end was cut by 2 bases, the J end by 2 bases, with 15 bases between. Germline V gene lookup returns CDR1 KGHSH and CDR2 LQKENI. The length of the CDR3 is 16 residues. CDR3 DNA sequence: TGTGCCAGCTCACCAGGTATGATGAGCGGAAACACTGAAGCTTTCTTT. Protein sequence: CASSPGMMSGNTEAFF.

The chain uses TRBV29-1 and TRBJ2-5; D may be TRBD1 (6 bases). Germline loops: CDR1 SQVTM, CDR2 ANQGSEA. The CDR3 contains 13 residues. Trimming took 3 bases from V and 4 from J, leaving 12 bases between them. DNA of the CDR3: TGCAGCGTTGAGGTCCCAGGGGTAGAGACCCAGTACTTC. Amino acids: CSVEVPGVETQYF.

The chain combines TRBV30 with TRBJ2-1, with TRBD2 matching over 10 bases. The CDR3 has 16 amino acids. Losses at the gene ends were 0 bases for V and 4 bases for J; bases not matched to a gene: 6. Per germline, CDR1 GTSNPN and CDR2 SVGIG (reference sequence). The CDR3 sequence is CAWSVAGGASYNEQFF. The CDR3 nucleotides read TGTGCCTGGAGTGTAGCGGGAGGGGCGAGTTACAATGAGCAGTTCTTC.

The chain joins TRBV6-4 to TRBJ1-2; 11 bases match TRBD1. From germline, CDR1 is MRHNA and CDR2 SNTAGT. J was trimmed by 0 bases and V by 7 bases; bases with no gene match: 4. The CDR3 runs 15 residues. The CDR3 region is CASTGTGGSNYGYTF. The CDR3 coding sequence is TGTGCCAGCACAGGGACAGGGGGTTCTAACTATGGCTACACCTTC.

This sequence joins TRBV5-6 and TRBJ1-6; D remains unclear. Trimming cost V 4 bases and J 10 bases, with 18 bases left between them. Germline V gene lookup returns CDR1 SGHDT and CDR2 YYEEEE. The CDR3 length is 15 residues. This chain's CDR3 is CASSRRAGNGSPLHF. Written as DNA, the CDR3 is TGTGCCAGCAGCCGAAGGGCGGGGAATGGATCACCCCTCCACTTT.

The V and J genes are TRBV5-4 and TRBJ2-3; D gene ambiguous. The CDR3 extends over 12 amino acids. Germline CDR1 SGHNT, CDR2 YYREEE (reference sequence). V lost 5 bases and J lost 4, with 8 bases in between. DNA for the CDR3: TGTGCCAGCAGTCCCGCCGCAGATACGCAGTATTTT. Protein product: CASSPAADTQYF.

This clonotype was seen only a few times. The chain has TRBV5-4 and TRBJ1-5, with D unresolved. The CDR3 is made up of 13 amino acids. The germline V gene encodes CDR1 SGHNT and CDR2 YYREEE (reference sequence). Trimming took off 0 bases at V and 6 bases at J, with 7 bases between the two ends. The CDR3 sequence is CASSLGEGQPQHF. The CDR3 DNA reads as TGTGCCAGCAGCTTGGGGGAGGGTCAGCCCCAGCATTTT.

The chain employs TRBV30 and TRBJ1-6, with D perhaps TRBD1 (6 bases). Trimming left V 4 bases short and J 10 bases short, with 11 bases between. The germline CDR1 and CDR2 sequences are GTSNPN and SVGIG (reference sequence). The CDR3 is 12 residues long. The CDR3 nucleotides read TGTGCCTGGAACAGGGATCGGTCACCCCTCCACTTT. Its translation is CAWNRDRSPLHF.